What follows are 29 T cell receptor beta chains derived from one specimen sequenced in a study of blood T cell repertoires in COVID-19. TCRdb's copy holds only in-frame clones and misses some; the assay was immunoSEQ multiplex PCR. Here the sample spans 55,000 to 75,000 clones, more than 65% being singletons. Sequenced sample: peripheral blood. These receptor sequences come from a man older than 75 with COVID-19, enrolled during active disease.

The CDR3 coding sequence is TGTGCCAGCAGTGAAAACGTGGCAGTAAATCAGCCCCAGCATTTT. This codes for CASSENVAVNQPQHF. The chain has TRBV2 and TRBJ1-5; D uncertain. Trimming stripped 2 bases from V and 4 bases from J, with 12 bases between. CDR1 is SNHLY, CDR2 FYNNEI, per germline. This CDR3 spans 15 amino acids.

This chain joins TRBV5-4 and TRBJ2-5; TRBD1 matches at 9 bases. CDR3 length: 16 amino acids. The V segment lost 4 bases and the J segment 5 bases; nucleotides outside the gene matches: 12. CDR1 and CDR2 (germline): SGHNT, YYREEE (reference sequence). CDR3 in amino acids: CASSPQGASSGETQYF. In DNA, the CDR3 is TGTGCCAGCAGCCCACAGGGGGCCTCCAGCGGGGAGACCCAGTACTTC.

The chain carries TRBV5-1 and TRBJ1-2; 7 bases are a match to TRBD1. The CDR3 covers 14 residues. V gave up 4 bases and J gave up 8 bases; unmatched junction bases: 11. The germline CDR1 and CDR2 sequences are SGHRS and YFSETQ. The CDR3 DNA reads TGCGCCAGCAGCCTAGAAACGACAGGGCACGGCTACACCTTC. Residues: CASSLETTGHGYTF. Full variable domain (rest looked up from reference TRBV5-1 and TRBJ1-2): KAGVTQTPRYLIKTRGQQVTLSCSPISGHRSVSWYQQTPGQGLQFLFEYFSETQRNKGNFPGRFSGRQFSNSRSEMNVSTLELGDSALYLCASSLETTGHGYTFGSGTRLTVV.

The chain combines TRBV24-1 with TRBJ2-1; 8 nucleotides line up with TRBD2. V trimming: 0 bases; J trimming: 5 bases; junction bases outside the gene matches: 8. This CDR3 is 17 amino acids long. CDR1 is KGHDR, CDR2 SFDVKD, per germline. CDR3 residues: CATSDLSSAGANNEQFF. CDR3 nucleotides: TGTGCCACCAGTGATTTGTCCTCAGCGGGAGCCAACAATGAGCAGTTCTTC.

The rearrangement uses TRBV7-2 and TRBJ1-5; D is unresolved. Germline CDR1 SGHTA, CDR2 FQGNSA. The CDR3 has 13 amino acids. V was cut by 2 bases and J by 5 bases, with 7 bases left in between. The DNA of the CDR3 is TGTGCCAGCAGCTTACGAAGAGATCAGCCCCAGCATTTT. Encoded protein: CASSLRRDQPQHF. Looking up the rest from reference TRBV7-2 and TRBJ1-5 gives the full variable domain: GAGVSQSPSNKVTEKGKDVELRCDPISGHTALYWYRQSLGQGLEFLIYFQGNSAPDKSGLPSDRFSAERTGGSVSTLTIQRTQQEDSAVYLCASSLRRDQPQHFGDGTRLSIL.

The gene calls are TRBV29-1 and TRBJ2-3; 8 nucleotides agree with TRBD1. The CDR3 runs 13 residues. Trimming took 3 bases from V and 5 from J; bases not matched to a gene: 4. In germline, CDR1 is SQVTM, CDR2 ANQGSEA. CDR3 protein: CSVDQGAGDTQYF. CDR3 nucleotide sequence: TGCAGCGTTGATCAGGGGGCGGGAGATACGCAGTATTTT.

The chain carries TRBV28 and TRBJ2-7, with 10 bases matching TRBD2. Germline-derived CDR1 and CDR2 are MDHEN and SYDVKM. CDR3 length: 15 residues. Losses at the gene ends were 1 base for V and 2 bases for J; bases not matched to a gene: 2. The CDR3: CASSLSGTSAYEQYF. CDR3 coding DNA: TGTGCCAGCAGTTTATCCGGGACTAGCGCCTACGAGCAGTACTTC.

The J gene is TRBJ1-2, the V gene TRBV27; 8 bases match TRBD1. Per the germline V gene, CDR1 is MNHEY and CDR2 is SMNVEV (reference sequence). After removal of 0 bases from V and 2 bases from J, the junction contained 8 bases not matched to a gene. The CDR3 spans 17 residues. This CDR3 is CASSLSTTGGVNYGYTF. CDR3 DNA: TGTGCCAGCAGTTTATCAACCACAGGGGGGGTGAACTATGGCTACACCTTC.

The V and J genes are TRBV9 and TRBJ2-1, with 13 bases matching TRBD2. J was trimmed by 9 bases and V by 0 bases; bases with no gene match: 12. From germline, CDR1 is SGDLS and CDR2 YYNGEE. The CDR3 sequence is 18 residues long. The CDR3 DNA is TGTGCCAGCAGCGTAGCCCCCAAACTAGCGGGGGGGCAGAGTGAGCAGTTCTTC. This encodes CASSVAPKLAGGQSEQFF.

This clone was picked up one time. The rearrangement uses TRBV5-1 and TRBJ1-1, with TRBD1 as a possible D gene (5 bases). Per the germline V gene, CDR1 is SGHRS and CDR2 is YFSETQ. V lost 6 bases to trimming and J lost 4 bases, with 16 bases between them. The CDR3 is 14 residues long. Here the CDR3 reads CASNPDKGSTEAFF. The CDR3 nucleotides are TGCGCCAGCAACCCAGATAAGGGGTCCACTGAAGCTTTCTTT.

J is TRBJ2-1 and V is TRBV29-1; a weak D match, TRBD1 (6 bases). Germline loops: CDR1 SQVTM, CDR2 ANQGSEA. Between the trimmed V and J ends, which lost 4 bases and 5 bases, there was a span of 15 bases. CDR3 size: 14 residues. CDR3 sequence (DNA): TGCAGCGTTGCTATAGACAGGCGTCACAATGAGCAGTTCTTC. Amino acids: CSVAIDRRHNEQFF.

The J gene is TRBJ1-1, the V gene TRBV19; D might be TRBD1 (6 bases). V shed 5 bases and J shed 1 base, with 20 bases lying between them. CDR3 size: 17 residues. Looked up from germline, CDR1 is LNHDA and CDR2 is SQIVND (reference sequence). The CDR3 DNA is TGTGCCAGTAGTCCCTGGGCGGGGGCCCAGGGGAACACTGAAGCTTTCTTT. Amino acids: CASSPWAGAQGNTEAFF.

This chain links TRBV6-2 or TRBV6-3 with TRBJ2-1; TRBD2 is a possible D gene (5 bases). Per germline, CDR1 MNHEY and CDR2 SVGEGT. V was trimmed by 1 base and J by 5 bases, leaving 15 bases between them. This CDR3 has 16 amino acids. The CDR3 region is CASSYLLEDLHNEQFF. DNA for the CDR3: TGTGCCAGCAGTTACTTACTAGAGGATCTTCACAATGAGCAGTTCTTC.

This clone was observed a handful of times. The rearrangement uses TRBV3-1 (or the pseudogene TRBV3-2) and TRBJ2-3; D gene ambiguous. Germline V lookup: CDR1 LGHDT, CDR2 YNNKEL (reference sequence). The CDR3 contains 12 residues. V dropped 6 bases and J dropped 0 bases, with 4 bases sitting between them. In DNA form, the CDR3 reads TGTGCCAGCAGTCTTAGCACAGATACGCAGTATTTT. Its translation: CASSLSTDTQYF.

This sequence joins TRBV3-1 (or the pseudogene TRBV3-2) and TRBJ1-5, with D hard to call. The V end lost 2 bases, the J end lost 0 bases, and 17 bases lay between the germline ends. The CDR3 consists of 18 residues. Germline V gives CDR1 LGHDT, CDR2 YNNKEL (reference sequence). The DNA of the CDR3 is TGTGCCAGCAGCCAATCACCCATCACGGACTATAGCAATCAGCCCCAGCATTTT. Translation gives CASSQSPITDYSNQPQHF.

This clone was detected a few times. Other DNA sequences of this sample code for an identical CDR3. In DNA form, the CDR3 reads TGTGCCAGCAGCTCACAGGGGGAAAAACTGTTTTTT. Its protein is CASSSQGEKLFF. The genes are TRBV7-2 and TRBJ1-4; 7 bases agree with TRBD1. The CDR3 is 12 amino acids. The ends lost 4 bases at V and 8 bases at J; junction bases unmatched: 1. From germline, CDR1 is SGHTA and CDR2 FQGNSA.

This clone came up once. The chain uses TRBV25-1 and TRBJ2-1; 9 nucleotides match TRBD1. Germline CDR1 MGHDK, CDR2 SYGVNS. The length of the CDR3 is 16 residues. With 4 bases clipped from V and 6 bases from J, the junction kept 10 bases outside the gene matches. The chain's CDR3 is CASSAHGTGTLNEQFF. DNA of the CDR3: TGTGCCAGCAGTGCCCACGGGACAGGGACCCTCAATGAGCAGTTCTTC. The full variable domain, its missing parts supplied by reference TRBV25-1 and TRBJ2-1, is EADIYQTPRYLVIGTGKKITLECSQTMGHDKMYWYQQDPGMELHLIHYSYGVNSTEKGDLSSESTVSRIRTEHFPLTLESARPSHTSQYLCASSAHGTGTLNEQFFGPGTRLTVL.

The J gene is TRBJ2-7, the V gene TRBV6-6; possible D gene TRBD2, 5 bases. Trimming removed 6 bases from V and 6 bases from J, with 18 bases in between. The CDR3 runs 14 residues. Germline V gene data show CDR1 as MNHNY and CDR2 as SVGAGI (reference sequence). CDR3 nucleotides: TGTGCCAGCAGACTGAACCCGATTGAGGGCGAGCAGTACGTC. This translates into CASRLNPIEGEQYV.

The chain recombines TRBV5-4 with TRBJ2-5; TRBD2 matches 7 bases. The length of the CDR3 is 18 residues. From germline, CDR1 is SGHNT and CDR2 YYREEE (reference sequence). Trimming removed 4 bases from V and 2 bases from J; junction bases left unmatched: 17. The CDR3 DNA reads as TGTGCCAGCAGCCCGGCCCTTAGGAGCGGGGCATTTCAAGAGACCCAGTACTTC. This sequence encodes CASSPALRSGAFQETQYF.

V gene TRBV5-1 combines with J gene TRBJ1-1; D gene ambiguous. Trimming stripped 1 base from V and 0 bases from J, with 4 bases between. The CDR3 totals 13 residues. CDR1 is SGHRS and CDR2 is YFSETQ in the germline V gene. The CDR3 sequence: CASSLKLNTEAFF. The CDR3 DNA sequence: TGCGCCAGCAGCTTGAAGCTGAACACTGAAGCTTTCTTT.

The chain joins TRBV27 to TRBJ2-7; 9 nucleotides line up with TRBD1. This CDR3 contains 16 residues. The germline CDR1 and CDR2 sequences are MNHEY and SMNVEV (reference sequence). The V gene end was trimmed by 5 bases and the J gene end by 6 bases; junction bases not matched to a gene: 14. Here the CDR3 DNA reads TGTGCCAGCAGTCTTTACGGGACAGGGCCCGCGATCGAGCAGTACTTC. Translated: CASSLYGTGPAIEQYF.

In DNA, the CDR3 is TGTGCCAGCAGCCCCACAGGGTGGCGAGCTTTCTTT. It is translated as CASSPTGWRAFF. The V call is TRBV28, the J call TRBJ1-1, with D tentatively TRBD1 (6 bases). The germline V gene encodes CDR1 MDHEN and CDR2 SYDVKM. Trimming stripped 6 bases from V and 10 bases from J, with 15 bases between. The CDR3 has 12 amino acids.

V and J are TRBV19 and TRBJ1-5; the D gene is possibly TRBD1 (5 bases). The CDR3 covers 14 residues. V lost 5 bases and J 5 bases, leaving 13 bases between the germline ends. Germline-derived CDR1 and CDR2 are LNHDA and SQIVND (reference sequence). CDR3 bases: TGTGCCAGTAGTTCTAAGGGGTTTGATCAGCCCCAGCATTTT. Translating gives CASSSKGFDQPQHF.

The gene calls are TRBV5-1 and TRBJ2-3; 8 bases agree with TRBD1. CDR1 and CDR2 from the germline V gene are SGHRS and YFSETQ. The CDR3 contains 16 residues. V trimming: 4 bases; J trimming: 0 bases; junction bases outside the gene matches: 7. This CDR3 reads CASSKMDRDSTDTQYF. The CDR3 DNA reads as TGCGCCAGCAGCAAAATGGACAGGGATAGCACAGATACGCAGTATTTT.

Only one count was recorded for this clone. J is TRBJ2-5 and V is TRBV19, with 12 bases matching TRBD1. CDR3 size: 14 residues. Germline CDR1 and CDR2: LNHDA and SQIVND (reference sequence). With 7 bases clipped from V and 5 bases from J, the junction kept 5 bases outside the gene matches. The CDR3 DNA reads TGTGCCAGTACCGGGACAGGGGGCGGGGAGACCCAGTACTTC. Amino acid sequence: CASTGTGGGETQYF. Drawing the rest from reference TRBV19 and TRBJ2-5, the complete variable domain is DGGITQSPKYLFRKEGQNVTLSCEQNLNHDAMYWYRQDPGQGLRLIYYSQIVNDFQKGDIAEGYSVSREKKESFPLTVTSAQKNPTAFYLCASTGTGGGETQYFGPGTRLLVL.

J is TRBJ1-6 and V is TRBV9; D is uncertain. The V end lost 3 bases, the J end lost 0 bases, and 10 bases lay between the germline ends. Germline-derived CDR1 and CDR2 are SGDLS and YYNGEE. The length of the CDR3 is 16 residues. The CDR3 loop is CASSAKGGSYNSPLHF. The CDR3 nucleotides read TGTGCCAGCAGCGCTAAGGGAGGCTCCTATAATTCACCCCTCCACTTT.

The rearrangement joins TRBV7-9 to TRBJ2-1; 7 bases map to TRBD1. V shed 4 bases and J 10 bases; nucleotides not matched to a gene: 4. This CDR3 spans 12 amino acids. The V gene's germline CDR1 is SEHNR and CDR2 FQNEAQ (reference sequence). CDR3 region: CASSSRQGEQFF. Written as DNA, the CDR3 is TGTGCCAGCAGCTCCAGACAGGGCGAGCAGTTCTTC.

The chain employs TRBV4-2 and TRBJ2-3, with TRBD2 identical over 8 bases. With 0 bases clipped from V and 1 base from J, the junction kept 6 bases outside the gene matches. Germline assignment: CDR1 LGHNA and CDR2 YNFKEQ. The CDR3 loop spans 17 amino acids. The CDR3 spells CASSQDPSGRGTDTQYF. In DNA form, the CDR3 reads TGTGCCAGCAGCCAAGATCCCAGCGGGAGAGGCACAGATACGCAGTATTTT.

The chain uses TRBV7-9 and TRBJ1-1, with D tentatively TRBD1 (5 bases). V was clipped by 1 base and J by 4 bases, with 13 bases between them. Germline V gives CDR1 SEHNR, CDR2 FQNEAQ (reference sequence). The CDR3 is 15 residues long. CDR3 loop: CASSLERGRVTEAFF. The CDR3 DNA reads as TGTGCCAGCAGCTTAGAAAGGGGCCGGGTCACTGAAGCTTTCTTT.